This T cell receptor beta chain was captured in a study of radiotherapy plus CTLA-4 blockade in lung cancer. The CDR3 has 14 amino acids. Germline assignment: CDR1 MDHEN and CDR2 SYDVKM. V lost 2 bases, J lost 5 bases, and 12 bases lay in between. TCRdb's table, derived via immunoSEQ multiplex PCR, lists solely in-frame clones and lacks some. Here the sample spans tens of thousands of clones, around 80% being singletons. The V call is TRBV28, the J call TRBJ1-1; TRBD1 is a possible D gene (5 bases). The sample here was peripheral blood, taken from a patient treated with radiotherapy plus ipilimumab. This TCR came from a human donor with non-small cell lung cancer that progressed on radiotherapy plus ipilimumab. The CDR3, as DNA: TGTGCCAGCAGTTTAATCAGGGCTATAACTGAAGCTTTCTTT. Protein product: CASSLIRAITEAFF. Full variable domain (missing parts from reference TRBV28 and TRBJ1-1): DVKVTQSSRYLVKRTGEKVFLECVQDMDHENMFWYRQDPGLGLRLIYFSYDVKMKEKGDIPEGYSVSREKKERFSLILESASTNQTSMYLCASSLIRAITEAFFGQGTRLTVV.